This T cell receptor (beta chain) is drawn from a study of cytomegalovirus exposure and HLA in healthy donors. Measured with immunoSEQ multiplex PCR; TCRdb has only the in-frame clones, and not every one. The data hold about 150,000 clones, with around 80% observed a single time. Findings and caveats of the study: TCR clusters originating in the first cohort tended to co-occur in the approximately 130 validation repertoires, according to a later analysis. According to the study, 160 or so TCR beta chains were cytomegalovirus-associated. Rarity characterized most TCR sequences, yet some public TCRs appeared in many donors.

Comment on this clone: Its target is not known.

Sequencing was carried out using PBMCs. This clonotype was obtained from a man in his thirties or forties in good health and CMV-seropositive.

CDR3 loop: CATSTTRTGELFF. The CDR3, as DNA: TGTGCCACCAGCACAACACGAACCGGGGAGCTGTTTTTT. This chain joins TRBV15 and TRBJ2-2; D gene unclear. The CDR3 totals 13 residues. CDR1 is LNHNV and CDR2 is YYDKDF in the germline V gene (reference sequence). The germline V and J ends were trimmed by 4 bases and 5 bases, with 8 bases remaining between them.